This TCR beta chain stems from a study of shared clonotypes between healthy human individuals. The method was immunoSEQ multiplex PCR; TCRdb's version includes in-frame clones alone and lacks a portion of them. In the table there are more than 2,000,000 clones, over 85% of which are singletons. The ends were cut back, 0 bases at V and 4 bases at J, with 10 bases in the middle. The CDR3 is made up of 14 amino acids. Germline CDR1 SGHRS, CDR2 YFSETQ. The source material was naive CD4+ T cells from PBMCs. Subset here: CD45RA+ positively selected. This rearrangement joins TRBV5-1 to TRBJ1-2, with D unresolved. This receptor was identified in a man aged 18 to 29 in good health. Some clones in this sample may be carry-over from other donors' samples. CDR3 bases: TGCGCCAGCAGCTTGGCCCAGAGTCTCTATGGCTACACCTTC. This gives the protein CASSLAQSLYGYTF.